This T cell receptor (beta chain) was identified in a study of OX40 agonist ivuxolimab in advanced cancers. Study-level results: Clonal expansion was seen in CD4+ and CD8+ blood T cells by week 6 at 0.1 to 3.0 mg/kg.

The CDR3 consists of 16 residues. CDR1 SGHNT and CDR2 YYREEE come from the germline V gene (reference sequence). V lost 4 bases to trimming and J lost 0 bases; unmatched junction nucleotides: 4. This table comes from immunoSEQ multiplex PCR, and its TCRdb copy is limited to in-frame clones, with some not included. The table lists about 63,000 clones, around 85% of them singletons. As concerns this clone: The antigen is undetermined.

Here the sequenced sample was CD4+ or CD8+ T cells sorted from blood, taken in a trial of the OX40 agonist ivuxolimab. The sequence was obtained from an adult with an advanced solid tumor such as melanoma, head and neck, liver or kidney cancer. V and J are TRBV5-4 and TRBJ2-7; TRBD2 agrees at 13 bases. The CDR3 is CASSLGLAGASYEQYF. The CDR3 DNA reads as TGTGCCAGCAGCCTCGGACTAGCGGGAGCCTCCTACGAGCAGTACTTC.